Each of the 28 T cell receptor beta chains below was sequenced from the same sample in a study of blood T cell repertoires in COVID-19. Using immunoSEQ multiplex PCR, the repertoire was profiled, and TCRdb retains in-frame clones only, with some absent. The data show about 99,000 clones, more than 70% seen once. Sequences were obtained from peripheral blood. These receptors came from an older woman in a cohort sampled during active or convalescent COVID-19.

In its sample, this clone was seen once. This chain uses TRBV5-1 with TRBJ2-2; 11 bases match TRBD2. The germline V gene has CDR1 SGHRS and CDR2 YFSETQ. V was pared by 4 bases and J by 5 bases, with 10 bases of the junction left unmatched. CDR3 size: 17 residues. CDR3 nucleotide sequence: TGCGCCAGCAGCCACGGGACTAGCGGTATAGGGACCGGGGAGCTGTTTTTT. Translated, it gives CASSHGTSGIGTGELFF. The whole variable domain, filled in from reference TRBV5-1 and TRBJ2-2, reads KAGVTQTPRYLIKTRGQQVTLSCSPISGHRSVSWYQQTPGQGLQFLFEYFSETQRNKGNFPGRFSGRQFSNSRSEMNVSTLELGDSALYLCASSHGTSGIGTGELFFGEGSRLTVL.

The V gene is TRBV4-1, the J gene TRBJ1-5, with 8 bases that match TRBD1. V shed 8 bases, J shed 4 bases, and the junction held 16 bases outside the gene matches. The V gene's germline CDR1 is MGHRA and CDR2 YSYEKL. The CDR3 sequence is 17 residues long. The CDR3 DNA follows: TGCGCCAGCCACCCCGGCAAAATAGGACAGGGTAATCAGCCCCAGCATTTT. Translating gives CASHPGKIGQGNQPQHF.

The chain uses TRBV10-3 and TRBJ2-7, with a possible D match to TRBD1 (6 bases). V was shortened by 6 bases and J by 7 bases, with 25 bases between the two germline ends. The CDR3 is 16 residues long. Germline V gene sequence: CDR1 ENHRY, CDR2 SYGVKD. The CDR3 DNA sequence: TGTGCCATCAGCCGGCTCATGGGACAAACGTCTGGGGAGCAGTACTTC. Translation: CAISRLMGQTSGEQYF.

J is TRBJ2-7 and V is TRBV6-5, with TRBD1 identical over 8 bases. Germline lookup yields CDR1 MNHEY and CDR2 SVGAGI. J gave up 4 bases and V 2 bases, and 4 bases lay outside the gene matches. The CDR3 length is 14 residues. This chain's CDR3 is CASSYDRGLYEQYF. CDR3 DNA: TGTGCCAGCAGTTACGACAGGGGACTTTACGAGCAGTACTTC.

This clone was seen only once. CDR3 in DNA: TGTGCCAGCAGTTTCGGGGGGAGCACTGAAGCTTTCTTT. Encoded protein: CASSFGGSTEAFF. This chain links TRBV12-3 or TRBV12-4 with TRBJ1-1; TRBD1 might be the D (5 bases). Trimming left V 3 bases short and J 4 bases short, with 9 bases between. The CDR3 totals 13 residues.

CDR3 sequence: CARNPRDRNEQYF. The CDR3 bases are TGTGCCAGGAATCCCCGGGATAGGAACGAGCAGTACTTC. This chain connects TRBV11-2 to TRBJ2-7, with D possibly TRBD2 on 5 matching bases. CDR1 and CDR2 (germline): SGHAT, FQNNGV. The CDR3 runs 13 residues. Trimming cost V 9 bases and J 5 bases, with 17 bases left between them.

This clone was picked up a small number of times. The CDR3 coding sequence is TGTGCCAGCAGCCTCGGACTAGCGGTCTCCTACAATGAGCAGTTCTTC. Encoded protein: CASSLGLAVSYNEQFF. V gene TRBV7-8 combines with J gene TRBJ2-1; 10 bases are shared with TRBD2. The germline V gene encodes CDR1 SGHVS and CDR2 FQNEAQ. The CDR3 loop spans 16 amino acids. The V segment lost 5 bases and the J segment 0 bases; nucleotides outside the gene matches: 4.

This sequence joins TRBV5-1 and TRBJ2-5; D remains ambiguous. V was clipped by 0 bases and J by 5 bases, with 11 bases between them. The CDR3 loop spans 14 amino acids. Looked up from germline, CDR1 is SGHRS and CDR2 is YFSETQ. The CDR3 DNA reads TGCGCCAGCAGCTTGGGTCAGTCCATGGAGACCCAGTACTTC. It specifies CASSLGQSMETQYF.

The chain recombines TRBV3-1 (or the pseudogene TRBV3-2) with TRBJ2-7, with D tentatively TRBD2 (6 bases). The CDR3 spans 13 residues. Germline V gene data show CDR1 as LGHDT and CDR2 as YNNKEL (reference sequence). V was pared by 4 bases and J by 6 bases, with 13 bases between. CDR3 nucleotide sequence: TGTGCCAGCAGCCCGGGACTCCTCGGCGAGCAGTACTTC. Encoded protein: CASSPGLLGEQYF.

This sequence joins TRBV6-1 and TRBJ1-2; unclear D gene. The V end was cut by 2 bases, the J end by 5 bases, with 12 bases between. This CDR3 comprises 14 residues. Germline values: CDR1 MNHNS, CDR2 SASEGT. The CDR3: CASSENPAAYGYTF. The DNA for the CDR3 is TGTGCCAGCAGTGAAAACCCGGCAGCGTATGGCTACACCTTC.

J is TRBJ1-1 and V is TRBV7-8; a possible D gene is TRBD1 (5 bases). CDR1 is SGHVS, CDR2 FQNEAQ, per germline. This CDR3 is built from 13 residues. V lost 5 bases and J 6 bases, leaving 13 bases between the germline ends. The CDR3 nucleotides read TGTGCCAGCAGCCGAACAGGCCTAGCTGAAGCTTTCTTT. Its protein product is CASSRTGLAEAFF.

The sample holds a few counts of this clone. This rearrangement joins TRBV9 to TRBJ1-5; the D gene is possibly TRBD1 (5 bases). CDR3 length: 15 residues. Germline CDR1 and CDR2: SGDLS and YYNGEE. V was shortened by 2 bases and J by 0 bases, with 9 bases between the two germline ends. CDR3 loop: CASSVGTFSNQPQHF. CDR3 coding DNA: TGTGCCAGCAGCGTTGGGACTTTTAGCAATCAGCCCCAGCATTTT.

This chain joins TRBV11-2 and TRBJ1-2; D may be TRBD1 (5 bases). Germline CDR1 and CDR2: SGHAT and FQNNGV. This CDR3 is 14 amino acids long. V lost 4 bases and J 2 bases, leaving 11 bases between the germline ends. The CDR3, as DNA: TGTGCCAGCAGCTCGTTACAGGAGAACTATGGCTACACCTTC. Translation gives CASSSLQENYGYTF.

In DNA, the CDR3 is TGTGCCAGCAGCGCCGTCGGGAGCCTCTCCTACAATGAGCAGTTCTTC. It encodes CASSAVGSLSYNEQFF. The gene calls are TRBV27 and TRBJ2-1; D might be TRBD2 (6 bases). This CDR3 has 16 residues. CDR1 is MNHEY, CDR2 SMNVEV, per germline (reference sequence). V shed 6 bases and J shed 0 bases, with 15 bases lying between them.

The chain carries TRBV10-3 and TRBJ1-1, with TRBD1 identical over 10 bases. CDR1 and CDR2 (germline): ENHRY, SYGVKD. The CDR3 has 12 residues. V lost 6 bases, J lost 5 bases, and 0 bases stayed unmatched. This chain's CDR3 is CAIRGQGTEAFF. The CDR3 DNA follows: TGTGCCATCAGGGGACAGGGGACTGAAGCTTTCTTT.

The chain employs TRBV6-5 and TRBJ1-3; D is perhaps TRBD1 (5 bases). Between the trimmed V and J ends, which lost 7 bases and 0 bases, there was a span of 13 bases. The CDR3 runs to 15 residues. Germline lookup yields CDR1 MNHEY and CDR2 SVGAGI. The CDR3 DNA follows: TGTGCCAGCACCTGGGACTGGACCTCTGGAAACACCATATATTTT. Translating it yields CASTWDWTSGNTIYF.

Comment on this clone: One junction end does not reproduce the germline sequence, and a read error may be involved. The rearrangement uses TRBV5-8 and TRBJ2-2; perhaps TRBD2 as D (6 bases). CDR1 SGHTS and CDR2 YDEGEE come from the germline V gene. This CDR3 region has 15 residues. The CDR3 DNA reads TGTGCCAGCAGATTGGAGGGGATACACACCGGGGAGCTGTTTTTT. Translation gives CASRLEGIHTGELFF.

The rearrangement joins TRBV10-1 to TRBJ2-1, with D possibly TRBD2 on 6 matching bases. V was trimmed by 5 bases and J by 1 base, leaving 12 bases between them. Germline V gene lookup returns CDR1 WNHNN and CDR2 SYGVQD (reference sequence). The CDR3 sequence is 15 residues long. DNA of the CDR3: TGCGCCAGCAGTCGGGACTCCTCATCCTACAATGAGCAGTTCTTC. It codes for CASSRDSSSYNEQFF.

The chain couples TRBV7-9 to TRBJ2-2, with TRBD1 matching over 7 bases. Germline trimming cut 2 bases from V and 6 bases from J; bases unmatched to any gene: 3. The CDR3 totals 14 residues. The V gene's germline CDR1 is SEHNR and CDR2 FQNEAQ (reference sequence). CDR3 loop: CASSLTGAPGELFF. CDR3 coding DNA: TGTGCCAGCAGCTTAACAGGGGCCCCCGGGGAGCTGTTTTTT.

The chain couples TRBV27 to TRBJ1-5, with a tentative D call TRBD1 (5 bases). V was trimmed by 6 bases and J by 4 bases, leaving 13 bases between them. The CDR3 has 14 amino acids. Germline-derived CDR1 and CDR2 are MNHEY and SMNVEV (reference sequence). CDR3: CASSAGRWNQPQHF. The CDR3 coding sequence is TGTGCCAGCAGCGCGGGGCGATGGAATCAGCCCCAGCATTTT.

The CDR3 DNA sequence: TGTGCCAGCAGCGTTGAGCCAGGCCAGAACACTGAAGCTTTCTTT. Its translation: CASSVEPGQNTEAFF. The V gene is TRBV9, the J gene TRBJ1-1; D unclear. CDR1 is SGDLS, CDR2 YYNGEE, per germline. The V gene lost 2 bases and the J gene lost 1 base, with 12 bases spanning the gap. The CDR3 covers 15 residues.

The genes are TRBV6-2 or TRBV6-3 and TRBJ2-5; 9 bases fit TRBD1. The CDR3 totals 15 residues. V gave up 0 bases and J gave up 4 bases; unmatched junction bases: 3. Germline V lookup: CDR1 MNHEY, CDR2 SVGEGT. CDR3 nucleotides: TGTGCCAGCAGTTACTCGGACAGGGGAGGAGAGACCCAGTACTTC. Encoded protein: CASSYSDRGGETQYF.

The chain combines TRBV7-9 with TRBJ2-3; 9 bases align to TRBD2. The ends lost 5 bases at V and 0 bases at J; junction bases unmatched: 3. The CDR3 runs 15 residues. The germline gives CDR1 SEHNR, CDR2 FQNEAQ (reference sequence). For the CDR3, the DNA is TGTGCCAGCAGCCCAAGCGGGGGGAGCACAGATACGCAGTATTTT. Translating it yields CASSPSGGSTDTQYF.

The chain couples TRBV7-8 to TRBJ2-1; tentatively, D is TRBD1 (5 bases). The CDR3 loop spans 16 amino acids. The V gene lost 8 bases and the J gene lost 7 bases, with 24 bases spanning the gap. From germline, CDR1 is SGHVS and CDR2 FQNEAQ. For the CDR3, the DNA is TGTGCCAGCGGAGCCGGGCGGACATATCGCGAGAATGAGCAGTTCTTC. It codes for CASGAGRTYRENEQFF.

The table lists this clone with a few counts. The rearrangement joins TRBV3-1 (or the pseudogene TRBV3-2) to TRBJ1-3; TRBD1 might be the D (5 bases). Germline V CDR1 and CDR2: LGHDT, YNNKEL (reference sequence). The V end was cut by 3 bases, the J end by 2 bases, with 20 bases between. CDR3 length: 18 amino acids. CDR3 coding DNA: TGTGCCAGCAGCCAGGCTCGGGGGTTAAGGCGTGCTGGAAACACCATATATTTT. It yields the protein CASSQARGLRRAGNTIYF.

The gene calls are TRBV5-5 and TRBJ1-2; TRBD1 matches 8 bases. The CDR3 covers 15 residues. V lost 2 bases and J lost 4; bases outside the gene matches: 7. In germline, CDR1 is SGHKS, CDR2 YYEKEE (reference sequence). The CDR3 DNA sequence: TGTGCCAGCAGCTTCTCGGGGACAGGTTTCTATGGCTACACCTTC. Translated: CASSFSGTGFYGYTF.

The chain couples TRBV19 to TRBJ1-1; 8 bases agree with TRBD1. This CDR3 contains 14 residues. V shed 2 bases, J shed 5 bases, and the junction held 4 bases outside the gene matches. Germline V gene sequence: CDR1 LNHDA, CDR2 SQIVND (reference sequence). CDR3 loop: CASSITGGGTEAFF. CDR3 bases: TGTGCCAGTAGTATAACAGGGGGAGGGACTGAAGCTTTCTTT.

The chain links TRBV6-5 to TRBJ1-6, with 7 bases lining up with TRBD1. Germline assignment: CDR1 MNHEY and CDR2 SVGAGI. CDR3 length equals 16 residues. The junction had 15 bases not matched to a gene; V was cut back by 2 bases and J by 14 bases. CDR3 region: CASSYTGQLQGRALHF. The CDR3 bases are TGTGCCAGCAGTTACACGGGACAGCTCCAGGGGCGGGCCCTCCACTTT.